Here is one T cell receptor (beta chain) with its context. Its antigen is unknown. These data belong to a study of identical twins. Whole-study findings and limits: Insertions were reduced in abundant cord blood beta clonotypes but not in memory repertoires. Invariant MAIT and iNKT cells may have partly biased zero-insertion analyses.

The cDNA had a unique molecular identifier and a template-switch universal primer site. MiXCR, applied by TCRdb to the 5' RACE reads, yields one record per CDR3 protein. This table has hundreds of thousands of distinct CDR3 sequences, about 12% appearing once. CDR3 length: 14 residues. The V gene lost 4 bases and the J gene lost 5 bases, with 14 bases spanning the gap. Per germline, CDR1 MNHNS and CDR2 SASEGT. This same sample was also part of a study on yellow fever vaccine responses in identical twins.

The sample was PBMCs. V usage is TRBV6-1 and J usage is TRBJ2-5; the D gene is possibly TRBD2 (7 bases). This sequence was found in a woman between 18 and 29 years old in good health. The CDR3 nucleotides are TGTGCCAGCAGTGGTCAGAGGGGGGGGGAGACCCAGTACTTC. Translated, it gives CASSGQRGGETQYF.